This T cell receptor (beta chain) was sequenced for a study of T cell responses to AZD1222 COVID-19 vaccine. Only in-frame clones appear in the TCRdb table, and some are missing; sequencing was by immunoSEQ multiplex PCR. The sample carries 130,000 to 150,000 clones, 92% recorded once. The germline V gene has CDR1 GTSNPN and CDR2 SVGIG (reference sequence). Trimming took off 2 bases at V and 3 bases at J, with 10 bases between the two ends. CDR3 length: 13 amino acids. With respect to this clone: Its antigen is as yet unknown.

The study's findings and limits: Only six or seven AZD1222 recipients were seropositive at baseline. Close to half of spike-specific TCRs reportedly recognize unmutated variant regions. The span of vaccine-associated CD4 TCRs extended across spike, with dominance at 160-218 and 743-854. Among the donors, most were white British and more were female, and clonal diversity was possibly underestimated.

Specimen: peripheral blood, collected on day 0 of AZD1222 vaccination. V and J are TRBV30 and TRBJ1-1, with D unresolved. The TCR comes from an adult in good health. CDR3 DNA sequence: TGTGCCTGGAGTCGACTGGTGGACACTGAAGCTTTCTTT. Its translation: CAWSRLVDTEAFF.